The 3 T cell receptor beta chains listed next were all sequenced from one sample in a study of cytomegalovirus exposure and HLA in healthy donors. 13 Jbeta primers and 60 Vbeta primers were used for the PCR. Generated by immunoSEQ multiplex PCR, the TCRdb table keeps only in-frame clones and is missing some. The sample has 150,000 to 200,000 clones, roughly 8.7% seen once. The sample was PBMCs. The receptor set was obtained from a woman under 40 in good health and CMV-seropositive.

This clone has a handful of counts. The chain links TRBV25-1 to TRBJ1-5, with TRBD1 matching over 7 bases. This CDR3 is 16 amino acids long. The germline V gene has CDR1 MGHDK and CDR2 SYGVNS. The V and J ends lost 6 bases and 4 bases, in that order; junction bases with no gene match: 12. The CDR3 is CASSGGAGGRNQPQHF. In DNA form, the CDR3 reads TGTGCCAGCAGCGGGGGGGCAGGGGGGAGAAATCAGCCCCAGCATTTT.

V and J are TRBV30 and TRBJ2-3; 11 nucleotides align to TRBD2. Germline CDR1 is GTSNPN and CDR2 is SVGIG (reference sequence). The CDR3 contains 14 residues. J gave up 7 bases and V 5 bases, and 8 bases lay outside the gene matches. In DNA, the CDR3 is TGTGCCTGGCAAGGAACTAGCGGGAGTTATACGCAGTATTTT. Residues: CAWQGTSGSYTQYF.

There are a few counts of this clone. The CDR3 DNA reads as TGCGCCAGCAGCTTGTTTAAAGGACTAGCGGGAGGGGAGACCCAGTACTTC. This gives the protein CASSLFKGLAGGETQYF. The rearrangement links TRBV5-1 to TRBJ2-5; TRBD2 matches at 15 bases. After removal of 1 base from V and 5 bases from J, the junction contained 6 bases not matched to a gene. CDR3 length equals 17 residues. Germline CDR1 is SGHRS and CDR2 is YFSETQ.